One sample yielded the 7 T cell receptor beta chains listed below, sequenced in a study of cytomegalovirus exposure and HLA in healthy donors. Use of 60 Vbeta and 13 Jbeta primers characterized the PCR. Assay: immunoSEQ multiplex PCR; the TCRdb copy retains only in-frame clones and omits some. The data contain 98,000 or so clones, less than 85% of them singletons. Sequenced input: PBMCs. The receptor set was obtained from a woman younger than 35 in good health and CMV-seropositive.

This clone occurred a few times. The chain is built from TRBV6-6 and TRBJ2-1, with D maybe TRBD1 (5 bases). Trimming left V 5 bases short and J 7 bases short, with 9 bases between. CDR3 length equals 12 residues. Germline-derived CDR1 and CDR2 are MNHNY and SVGAGI (reference sequence). The CDR3 DNA follows: TGTGCCAGCAGTCTCAGGGAAAATGAGCAGTTCTTC. Encoded protein: CASSLRENEQFF.

The rearrangement links TRBV10-3 to TRBJ2-1, with no clear D. Germline CDR1 is ENHRY and CDR2 is SYGVKD. V gave up 8 bases and J gave up 0 bases, with 11 bases separating them. This CDR3 region has 14 residues. CDR3 DNA: TGTGCCATCGTCGACTCGCGCTCCTACAATGAGCAGTTCTTC. It translates to CAIVDSRSYNEQFF.

This sequence joins TRBV19 and TRBJ1-1; D is unclear. Germline loops: CDR1 LNHDA, CDR2 SQIVND (reference sequence). The CDR3 loop spans 14 amino acids. Trimming cost V 6 bases and J 0 bases, with 11 bases left between them. Written as DNA, the CDR3 is TGTGCCAGTAGGCAGCTCGGGGTGAACACTGAAGCTTTCTTT. Residues: CASRQLGVNTEAFF.

The rearrangement uses TRBV28 and TRBJ2-3, with D unresolved. Germline-derived CDR1 and CDR2 are MDHEN and SYDVKM. CDR3 length equals 17 residues. The V gene lost 8 bases and the J gene lost 1 base, with 22 bases spanning the gap. DNA for the CDR3: TGTGCCAGCCACTTCGCGGCGGCCGGCCGAGGCACAGATACGCAGTATTTT. Translation gives CASHFAAAGRGTDTQYF.

The CDR3 bases are TGTGCCAGCAGTGAACAGGGCAGACAAGAGACCCAGTACTTC. Encoded protein: CASSEQGRQETQYF. This chain connects TRBV2 to TRBJ2-5; TRBD1 is a possible D gene (5 bases). Trimming shortened V by 2 bases and J by 2 bases, and 9 bases separated the two germline ends. The CDR3 has 14 residues. CDR1 and CDR2 (germline): SNHLY, FYNNEI.

CDR3 residues: CASSTRTRNTGELFF. For the CDR3, the DNA is TGTGCCAGCAGCACCCGGACTCGCAACACCGGGGAGCTGTTTTTT. The rearrangement uses TRBV5-8 and TRBJ2-2; possible D gene TRBD2, 5 bases. Trimming stripped 4 bases from V and 2 bases from J, with 12 bases between. The germline CDR1 and CDR2 sequences are SGHTS and YDEGEE. The CDR3 covers 15 residues.

The V gene is TRBV30, the J gene TRBJ2-7; D uncertain. V dropped 2 bases and J dropped 4 bases, with 15 bases sitting between them. This CDR3 comprises 14 residues. Germline CDR1 GTSNPN, CDR2 SVGIG (reference sequence). The CDR3 DNA sequence: TGTGCCTGGAGTCCTCGCAGGATCGCTTACGAGCAGTACTTC. Its protein product is CAWSPRRIAYEQYF.